These T cell receptor beta chains were read from a single sample in a study of T cell responses to AZD1222 COVID-19 vaccine. Sequencing used immunoSEQ multiplex PCR; TCRdb keeps in-frame clones, though not all of them. The sample includes 150,000 to 200,000 clones, 87% of them seen just once. The source was peripheral blood, collected 28 days after the second AZD1222 dose. These receptors were taken from an adult who received the AZD1222 COVID-19 vaccine. Both conserved end residues are part of each CDR3. The D gene is left open where the match is weak. Not every row has a clone size; where given, it reads once, few, many or a size class.

J gene: TRBJ1-5
V gene: TRBV16
clone size: .
D gene: TRBD1
CDR3 protein: CASSPYWTGYEQPQHF
CDR3 DNA: TGTGCCAGCAGCCCCTATTGGACAGGGTACGAACAGCCCCAGCATTTT

J gene: TRBJ1-1
V gene: TRBV2
clone size: few
D gene: TRBD1
CDR3 protein: CASSEKQGPNTEAFF
CDR3 DNA: TGTGCCAGCAGTGAAAAACAGGGGCCGAACACTGAAGCTTTCTTT

J gene: TRBJ1-3
V gene: TRBV2
clone size: .
D gene: .
CDR3 protein: CASSLSGNTIYF
CDR3 DNA: TGTGCCAGCAGCCTCTCTGGAAACACCATATATTTT

J gene: TRBJ1-2
V gene: TRBV19
clone size: .
D gene: TRBD1
CDR3 protein: CASSTDRGGYGYTF
CDR3 DNA: TGTGCCAGTAGTACGGACAGGGGGGGCTATGGCTACACCTTC

J gene: TRBJ2-7
V gene: TRBV7-9
clone size: .
D gene: .
CDR3 protein: CASSSGQSYEQYF
CDR3 DNA: TGTGCCAGCAGCTCTGGACAGTCCTACGAGCAGTACTTC

J gene: TRBJ2-7
V gene: TRBV14
clone size: .
D gene: TRBD1
CDR3 protein: CASSQGTGPYEQYF
CDR3 DNA: TGTGCCAGCAGCCAGGGGACAGGGCCCTACGAGCAGTACTTC

J gene: TRBJ2-7
V gene: TRBV11-2
clone size: .
D gene: .
CDR3 protein: CASSFSDGEQYF
CDR3 DNA: TGTGCCAGCAGCTTTTCTGACGGGGAGCAGTACTTC

J gene: TRBJ2-7
V gene: TRBV10-3
clone size: .
D gene: .
CDR3 protein: CAISKMKDSSPISYEQYF
CDR3 DNA: TGTGCCATCAGTAAGATGAAGGACAGCTCCCCCATCTCCTACGAGCAGTACTTC

J gene: TRBJ2-7
V gene: TRBV27
clone size: once
D gene: .
CDR3 protein: CASSLGDFQAYEQYF
CDR3 DNA: TGTGCCAGCAGTTTAGGGGACTTCCAGGCTTACGAGCAGTACTTC

J gene: TRBJ2-5
V gene: TRBV6-2/TRBV6-3
clone size: .
D gene: TRBD2
CDR3 protein: CASSYSVTSGEETQYF
CDR3 DNA: TGTGCCAGCAGTTACTCGGTGACTAGCGGGGAAGAGACCCAGTACTTC

J gene: TRBJ2-7
V gene: TRBV3-1/TRBV3-2
clone size: .
D gene: .
CDR3 protein: CASSQVYEQYF
CDR3 DNA: TGTGCCAGCAGCCAAGTCTACGAGCAGTACTTC

J gene: TRBJ1-6
V gene: TRBV10-3
clone size: .
D gene: .
CDR3 protein: CATGDLSSYNSPLHF
CDR3 DNA: TGTGCCACCGGGGACCTAAGCTCCTATAATTCACCCCTCCACTTT

J gene: TRBJ1-1
V gene: TRBV23-1
clone size: .
D gene: .
CDR3 protein: CASSQLPQGEAFF
CDR3 DNA: TGCGCCAGCAGTCAACTACCGCAGGGAGAAGCTTTCTTT

J gene: TRBJ1-1
V gene: TRBV9
clone size: .
D gene: TRBD1
CDR3 protein: CASSVGQGARAFF
CDR3 DNA: TGTGCCAGCAGCGTAGGGCAGGGGGCGAGAGCTTTCTTT